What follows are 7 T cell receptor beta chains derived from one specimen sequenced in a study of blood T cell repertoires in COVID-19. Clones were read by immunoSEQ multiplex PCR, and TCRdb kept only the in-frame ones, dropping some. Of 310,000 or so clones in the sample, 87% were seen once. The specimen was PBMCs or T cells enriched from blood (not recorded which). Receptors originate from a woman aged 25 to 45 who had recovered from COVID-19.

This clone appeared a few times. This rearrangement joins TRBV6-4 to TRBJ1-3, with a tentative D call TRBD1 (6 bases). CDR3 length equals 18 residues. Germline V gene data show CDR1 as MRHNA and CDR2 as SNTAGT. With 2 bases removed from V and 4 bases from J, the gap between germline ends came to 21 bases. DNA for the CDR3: TGTGCCAGCAGTGACGCGAAGGACAGCCGAGGAACCGGAAACACCATATATTTT. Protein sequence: CASSDAKDSRGTGNTIYF.

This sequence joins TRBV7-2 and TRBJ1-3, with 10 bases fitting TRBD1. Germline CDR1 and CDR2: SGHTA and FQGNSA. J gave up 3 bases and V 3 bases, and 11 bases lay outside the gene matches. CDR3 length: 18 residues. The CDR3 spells CASSFRVDRGRVGNTIYF. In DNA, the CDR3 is TGTGCCAGCAGCTTCCGGGTAGACAGGGGGCGCGTTGGAAACACCATATATTTT.

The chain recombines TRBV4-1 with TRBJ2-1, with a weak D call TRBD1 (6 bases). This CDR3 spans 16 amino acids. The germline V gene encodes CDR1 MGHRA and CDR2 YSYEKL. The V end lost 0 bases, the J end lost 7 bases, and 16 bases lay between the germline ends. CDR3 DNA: TGCGCCAGCAGCCAAGATGGGCAGGGGTCGTTTAATGAGCAGTTCTTC. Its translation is CASSQDGQGSFNEQFF.

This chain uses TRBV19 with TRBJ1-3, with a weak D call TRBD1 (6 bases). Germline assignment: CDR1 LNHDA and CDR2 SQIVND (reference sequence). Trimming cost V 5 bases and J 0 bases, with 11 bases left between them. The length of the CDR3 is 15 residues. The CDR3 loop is CASSVGQYSGNTIYF. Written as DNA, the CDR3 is TGTGCCAGTAGTGTCGGACAGTACTCTGGAAACACCATATATTTT.

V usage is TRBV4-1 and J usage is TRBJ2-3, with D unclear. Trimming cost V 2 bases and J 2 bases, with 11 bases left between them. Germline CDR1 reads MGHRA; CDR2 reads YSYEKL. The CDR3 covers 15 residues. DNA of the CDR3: TGCGCCAGCAGCCAAAACAGAGAAAACACAGATACGCAGTATTTT. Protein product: CASSQNRENTDTQYF.

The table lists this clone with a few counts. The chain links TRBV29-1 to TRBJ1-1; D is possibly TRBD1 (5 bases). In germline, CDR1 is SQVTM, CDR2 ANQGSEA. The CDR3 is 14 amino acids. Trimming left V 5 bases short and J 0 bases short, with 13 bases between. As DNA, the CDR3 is TGCAGCGTTCGGGGACTTAGGGTGAACACTGAAGCTTTCTTT. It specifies CSVRGLRVNTEAFF.

CDR3 nucleotides: TGTGCTAGTGGTTTGGTAAGCGGGGCTGAAAAACTGTTTTTT. This gives the protein CASGLVSGAEKLFF. The rearrangement joins TRBV12-5 to TRBJ1-4; D may be TRBD1 (5 bases). Trimming left V 0 bases short and J 7 bases short, with 9 bases between. Germline lookup yields CDR1 LGHNT and CDR2 FRNRAP. The CDR3 covers 14 residues.